This record concerns one T cell receptor beta chain sequence. Its antigen is unknown. The CDR3 has 12 amino acids. V lost 5 bases and J 8 bases, leaving 12 bases between the germline ends. Germline CDR1 and CDR2: MNHEY and SMNVEV (reference sequence). The sample is drawn from a study of CD8+ T cells in alopecia areata. Background on the study: Those patients who were treated received oral tofacitinib, which was given at 5 to 10 mg twice daily for moderate-to-severe alopecia areata.

Treatment: oral pan-JAK inhibitor, 5-10 mg twice daily. CD4+ and CD8+ T cells were sorted from PBMCs. Investigators isolated RNA and reverse transcribed it into cDNA to act as the sequencing template. Method: immunoSEQ multiplex PCR; TCRdb's copy keeps in-frame clones and lacks some. Of about 180,000 clones listed, about half are singletons. Study-level results: The study found that many expanded lesional clones persisted in scalp and blood during tofacitinib. Since there was just one nonresponder, nobody can yet say how baseline CD8+ expansion ties to response.

The sample consisted of CD8+ T cells sorted from blood, taken around week 52, from a patient treated with tofacitinib. The rearrangement uses TRBV27 and TRBJ1-2; unclear D gene. The sequence came from a human donor with alopecia areata. The CDR3 DNA reads as TGTGCCAGCAGTGGCGCTTCGGGCGGCTACACCTTC. Protein product: CASSGASGGYTF.